These T cell receptor beta chains were read from a single sample in a study of T cells after yellow fever vaccination. A single record per CDR3 protein comes from TCRdb applying MiXCR to the 5' RACE reads. The profile shows approximately 85,000 distinct CDR3 sequences, 10% to 15% of them singletons. The starting material was CD8+ T cells not binding an NS4B(214-222) dextramer, sorted from PBMCs, obtained less than 25 days after the first yellow fever vaccination. All receptors come from a man aged 18 to 29 who received the YFV17D yellow fever vaccine. The CDR3 runs from the conserved cysteine through the conserved F or W. A D gene is named only where the DNA matches it firmly. The size of a clone is reported for some rows only, either as once, few or many, or as a class for expanded clones.

clone size	D gene	J gene	V gene	CDR3 DNA	CDR3 protein
-	-	TRBJ2-1	TRBV6-2/TRBV6-3	TGTGCCAGCAGCCGAGGGACGTGGGACAATGAGCAGTTCTTC	CASSRGTWDNEQFF
few	TRBD2	TRBJ2-7	TRBV4-1	TGCGCCAGCAGCCCCCCCGGGGGGGGAACCTACGAGCAGTACTTC	CASSPPGGGTYEQYF
many	-	TRBJ2-5	TRBV24-1	TGTGCCACCAGTGATTTCCGGACCGTGGAGACCCAGTACTTC	CATSDFRTVETQYF
few	TRBD1	TRBJ1-2	TRBV5-6	TGTGCCAGCAGCGGAGGCGACAGGGGGAGAGGCTACACCTTC	CASSGGDRGRGYTF
-	-	TRBJ2-3	TRBV20-1	TGCAGTGCTCCTACCCGGGACACTATCACAGATACGCAGTATTTT	CSAPTRDTITDTQYF
-	-	TRBJ1-6	TRBV10-2	TGCGCCAGCAGTGAGTTCAGAGGGGGGAATTCACCCCTCCACTTT	CASSEFRGGNSPLHF
-	TRBD1	TRBJ2-1	TRBV7-8	TGTGCCAGCAGCTTTTCGGGACAGGGGCGCAATGAGCAGTTCTTC	CASSFSGQGRNEQFF
-	TRBD2	TRBJ2-3	TRBV12-3/TRBV12-4	TGTGCCAGCAGCTTAGCGGGGCCTAGCACAGATACGCAGTATTTT	CASSLAGPSTDTQYF
few	-	TRBJ2-2	TRBV5-5	TGTGCCAGCAGCTGGAATGAGGGCGAGAACACCGGGGAGCTGTTTTTT	CASSWNEGENTGELFF
-	-	TRBJ2-2	TRBV28	TGTGCCAGCAGTTTCGGGATAGCCCAGACCGGGGAGCTGTTTTTT	CASSFGIAQTGELFF
many	-	TRBJ1-6	TRBV7-2	TGTGCCAGCAGCTTAAGATGGCAAGGATTGTGGCCCCTCCACTTT	CASSLRWQGLWPLHF
-	TRBD2	TRBJ2-7	TRBV6-2/TRBV6-3	TGTGCCAGCAGTTACTCTAGCGGGGGATACGAGCAGTACTTC	CASSYSSGGYEQYF
-	TRBD2	TRBJ2-7	TRBV25-1	TGTGCCAGCAGCGCGACGGGAGGTTCCTACGAGCAGTACTTC	CASSATGGSYEQYF
-	TRBD1	TRBJ1-4	TRBV15	TGTGCCACCAGCAGCCTCTCGACAGGGAGAAATGAAAAACTGTTTTTT	CATSSLSTGRNEKLFF
many	-	TRBJ2-2	TRBV24-1	TGTGCCACCCGGGACACCCTCACCGGGGAGCTGTTTTTT	CATRDTLTGELFF
-	-	TRBJ2-1	TRBV6-1	TGTGCCAGCAGCCCCACGGGGGCGCACAATGAGCAGTTCTTC	CASSPTGAHNEQFF
-	TRBD2	TRBJ2-1	TRBV29-1	TGCAGCGCAGGCATCGGGGGGAATGAGCAGTTCTTC	CSAGIGGNEQFF
few	TRBD2	TRBJ2-3	TRBV6-1	TGTGCCAGTTTAAAGCGGGGGGGGGGCCTGGCAGATACGCAGTATTTT	CASLKRGGGLADTQYF
many	TRBD2	TRBJ2-1	TRBV25-1	TGTGCCAGCACCGGGACTAGCGGGGGCCAAAATGAGCAGTTCTTC	CASTGTSGGQNEQFF
-	TRBD1	TRBJ2-5	TRBV27	TGTGCCAGCAGTCCCTCCGACAGGGTTTACCAAGAGACCCAGTACTTC	CASSPSDRVYQETQYF
many	TRBD1	TRBJ2-5	TRBV12-3/TRBV12-4	TGTGCCAGCATCTTCCGGGACAGGGGGCGAGAGACCCAGTACTTC	CASIFRDRGRETQYF
few	-	TRBJ2-2	TRBV5-1	TGCGCCAGCAGCTTGGTGAGCACCGGGGAGCTGTTTTTT	CASSLVSTGELFF
many	TRBD1	TRBJ2-7	TRBV12-3/TRBV12-4	TGTGCCAGCAGGACAGGGTCGTACGAGCAGTACTTC	CASRTGSYEQYF
-	-	TRBJ2-5	TRBV12-3/TRBV12-4	TGTGCCAGCAGTGAGACTCGGGGTGCCTACCAAGAGACCCAGTACTTC	CASSETRGAYQETQYF
few	TRBD2	TRBJ2-3	TRBV11-2	TGTGCCAGCAGCTTAGATTTAGCGGGCAGCACAGATACGCAGTATTTT	CASSLDLAGSTDTQYF
-	TRBD1	TRBJ2-7	TRBV6-1	TGTGCCGGAAGGCCCGGGACAGGCTACGAGCAGTACTTC	CAGRPGTGYEQYF